These T cell receptor beta chains were read from a single sample in a study of control samples from healthy donors and cancer patients. Libraries were prepared by immunoSEQ multiplex PCR; TCRdb keeps only in-frame clonotypes and omits some of them. The sample has approximately 150,000 clones; about 91% are singletons. Sequencing was done on a sample of blood. These receptors were obtained from a young man in good health. Both conserved end residues are part of each CDR3. Each record gives: CDR3 protein, CDR3 DNA, CDR3 length, clone size, D gene, V gene, J gene. D genes are given only for firm matches. Expanded clones are given a class, and other clones once, few, many or no size at all.

cdr3_aa: CASSFTGSGNTIYF
cdr3_nt: TGTGCCAGCAGCTTTACAGGGAGTGGAAACACCATATATTTT
cdr3_length: 14
clone_size: -
d_call: -
v_call: TRBV5-4
j_call: TRBJ1-3

cdr3_aa: CASNKGQGRNYGYTF
cdr3_nt: TGTGCCTCAAACAAAGGGCAGGGGCGGAACTATGGCTACACCTTC
cdr3_length: 15
clone_size: once
d_call: -
v_call: TRBV19
j_call: TRBJ1-2

cdr3_aa: CASRAGTADTEAFF
cdr3_nt: TGTGCCAGCCGCGCCGGGACGGCAGACACTGAAGCTTTCTTT
cdr3_length: 14
clone_size: -
d_call: -
v_call: TRBV5-4
j_call: TRBJ1-1

cdr3_aa: CATSERRAGIYGYTF
cdr3_nt: TGTGCCACCAGCGAAAGGCGGGCAGGAATCTATGGCTACACCTTC
cdr3_length: 15
clone_size: few
d_call: -
v_call: TRBV15
j_call: TRBJ1-2

cdr3_aa: CASSYTMIYMNTEAFF
cdr3_nt: TGTGCCAGCAGTTACACCATGATCTACATGAACACTGAAGCTTTCTTT
cdr3_length: 16
clone_size: -
d_call: -
v_call: TRBV6-5
j_call: TRBJ1-1

cdr3_aa: CASSLGGIGTEAFF
cdr3_nt: TGTGCCAGCAGCTTAGGGGGGATTGGCACTGAAGCTTTCTTT
cdr3_length: 14
clone_size: -
d_call: -
v_call: TRBV7-2
j_call: TRBJ1-1

cdr3_aa: CASSFSSGGPETQYF
cdr3_nt: TGTGCCAGCAGTTTTTCCAGCGGGGGGCCGGAGACCCAGTACTTC
cdr3_length: 15
clone_size: -
d_call: TRBD2
v_call: TRBV28
j_call: TRBJ2-5

cdr3_aa: CASSQALGQETQYF
cdr3_nt: TGTGCCAGCAGCCAAGCTCTGGGCCAAGAGACCCAGTACTTC
cdr3_length: 14
clone_size: -
d_call: -
v_call: TRBV4-2
j_call: TRBJ2-5

cdr3_aa: CASSLVPSGETQYF
cdr3_nt: TGCGCCAGCAGCTTGGTCCCTAGCGGGGAGACCCAGTACTTC
cdr3_length: 14
clone_size: once
d_call: TRBD2
v_call: TRBV5-1
j_call: TRBJ2-5

cdr3_aa: CATSRDGNYEQYF
cdr3_nt: TGTGCCACCAGCAGAGATGGGAACTACGAGCAGTACTTC
cdr3_length: 13
clone_size: -
d_call: -
v_call: TRBV15
j_call: TRBJ2-7

cdr3_aa: CASSGPGQIMNTEAFF
cdr3_nt: TGTGCCAGCAGTGGTCCTGGACAGATCATGAACACTGAAGCTTTCTTT
cdr3_length: 16
clone_size: -
d_call: -
v_call: TRBV25-1
j_call: TRBJ1-1

cdr3_aa: CASSYRNPGQGRTGELFF
cdr3_nt: TGTGCCAGCAGTTACCGGAATCCGGGACAGGGTCGGACCGGGGAGCTGTTTTTT
cdr3_length: 18
clone_size: -
d_call: TRBD1
v_call: TRBV6-2/TRBV6-3
j_call: TRBJ2-2

cdr3_aa: CASSFGFTEAFF
cdr3_nt: TGTGCCAGCAGTTTCGGGTTCACTGAAGCTTTCTTT
cdr3_length: 12
clone_size: -
d_call: -
v_call: TRBV28
j_call: TRBJ1-1

cdr3_aa: CASSQGGRFEAFF
cdr3_nt: TGTGCCAGCAGCCAAGGTGGACGGTTTGAAGCTTTCTTT
cdr3_length: 13
clone_size: -
d_call: -
v_call: TRBV4-2
j_call: TRBJ1-1

cdr3_aa: CASSEESANSPLHF
cdr3_nt: TGTGCCAGCAGTGAAGAGAGCGCGAATTCACCCCTCCACTTT
cdr3_length: 14
clone_size: -
d_call: -
v_call: TRBV6-1
j_call: TRBJ1-6

cdr3_aa: CAWTRRLALGETQYF
cdr3_nt: TGTGCCTGGACCCGAAGACTAGCTTTGGGGGAGACCCAGTACTTC
cdr3_length: 15
clone_size: -
d_call: TRBD2
v_call: TRBV30
j_call: TRBJ2-5

cdr3_aa: CASSEARTGHGYTF
cdr3_nt: TGTGCCAGCAGTGAAGCTAGGACAGGGCACGGCTACACCTTC
cdr3_length: 14
clone_size: -
d_call: TRBD1
v_call: TRBV2
j_call: TRBJ1-2

cdr3_aa: CASSPPVGDEQYF
cdr3_nt: TGTGCCAGCTCACCACCGGTCGGGGACGAGCAGTACTTC
cdr3_length: 13
clone_size: once
d_call: -
v_call: TRBV18
j_call: TRBJ2-7

cdr3_aa: CASKDRTSAGYTF
cdr3_nt: TGTGCCAGTAAGGATAGGACATCTGCGGGCTACACCTTC
cdr3_length: 13
clone_size: once
d_call: -
v_call: TRBV19
j_call: TRBJ1-2

cdr3_aa: CASSVNRNYEQYF
cdr3_nt: TGTGCCAGCAGCGTGAACAGGAACTACGAGCAGTACTTC
cdr3_length: 13
clone_size: -
d_call: -
v_call: TRBV9
j_call: TRBJ2-7

cdr3_aa: CASSFGPRSTGELFF
cdr3_nt: TGTGCCAGCAGTTTCGGACCTCGATCCACCGGGGAGCTGTTTTTT
cdr3_length: 15
clone_size: -
d_call: -
v_call: TRBV6-5
j_call: TRBJ2-2

cdr3_aa: CASSRSVTERGNNEQFF
cdr3_nt: TGCGCCAGCAGCCGATCAGTTACGGAGCGGGGGAACAATGAGCAGTTCTTC
cdr3_length: 17
clone_size: -
d_call: TRBD2
v_call: TRBV4-1
j_call: TRBJ2-1

cdr3_aa: CASSLALGQRYF
cdr3_nt: TGTGCCAGCAGTTTAGCGCTTGGCCAGAGGTACTTC
cdr3_length: 12
clone_size: once
d_call: -
v_call: TRBV12-3/TRBV12-4
j_call: TRBJ2-7

cdr3_aa: CASSLDRASSGNTIYF
cdr3_nt: TGTGCCAGCAGCTTAGACAGGGCTAGCTCTGGAAACACCATATATTTT
cdr3_length: 16
clone_size: once
d_call: -
v_call: TRBV7-6
j_call: TRBJ1-3

cdr3_aa: CASSVGGQGSTEAFF
cdr3_nt: TGTGCCAGCAGCGTAGGCGGACAGGGGAGCACTGAAGCTTTCTTT
cdr3_length: 15
clone_size: -
d_call: TRBD1
v_call: TRBV9
j_call: TRBJ1-1

cdr3_aa: CAWSGGVREDTQYF
cdr3_nt: TGTGCCTGGAGTGGGGGCGTACGGGAGGATACGCAGTATTTT
cdr3_length: 14
clone_size: -
d_call: -
v_call: TRBV30
j_call: TRBJ2-3

cdr3_aa: CAISDSPGTGDETQYF
cdr3_nt: TGTGCCATCAGTGATTCCCCCGGGACAGGGGATGAGACCCAGTACTTC
cdr3_length: 16
clone_size: once
d_call: TRBD1
v_call: TRBV10-3
j_call: TRBJ2-5

cdr3_aa: CASSESGASNTEAFF
cdr3_nt: TGTGCCAGCAGTGAGTCGGGGGCATCGAACACTGAAGCTTTCTTT
cdr3_length: 15
clone_size: -
d_call: -
v_call: TRBV2
j_call: TRBJ1-1

cdr3_aa: CASSLIGANVLTF
cdr3_nt: TGTGCCAGCAGCTTAATTGGGGCCAACGTCCTGACTTTC
cdr3_length: 13
clone_size: -
d_call: -
v_call: TRBV7-2
j_call: TRBJ2-6

cdr3_aa: CSASGLAGAEETQYF
cdr3_nt: TGCAGTGCTAGTGGGCTAGCGGGGGCCGAAGAGACCCAGTACTTC
cdr3_length: 15
clone_size: -
d_call: TRBD2
v_call: TRBV20-1
j_call: TRBJ2-5

cdr3_aa: CASSQQGTSEAFF
cdr3_nt: TGTGCCAGCAGCCAGCAGGGAACGTCTGAAGCTTTCTTT
cdr3_length: 13
clone_size: -
d_call: -
v_call: TRBV5-4
j_call: TRBJ1-1

cdr3_aa: CASSPTGDRSGYTF
cdr3_nt: TGTGCCAGCTCGCCCACGGGGGATAGGAGCGGCTACACCTTC
cdr3_length: 14
clone_size: few
d_call: -
v_call: TRBV18
j_call: TRBJ1-2

cdr3_aa: CASSFAPGNEQFF
cdr3_nt: TGTGCCAGCAGCTTCGCCCCGGGGAATGAGCAGTTCTTC
cdr3_length: 13
clone_size: -
d_call: -
v_call: TRBV5-8
j_call: TRBJ2-1

cdr3_aa: CSARGGELFF
cdr3_nt: TGCAGTGCCCGCGGTGGGGAGCTGTTTTTT
cdr3_length: 10
clone_size: -
d_call: -
v_call: TRBV20-1
j_call: TRBJ2-2

cdr3_aa: CASGRIQGNQPQHF
cdr3_nt: TGTGCCAGCGGGAGAATCCAGGGCAATCAGCCCCAGCATTTT
cdr3_length: 14
clone_size: -
d_call: -
v_call: TRBV7-2
j_call: TRBJ1-5

cdr3_aa: CASGGTGQINTEAFF
cdr3_nt: TGTGCCAGCGGGGGCACGGGACAAATAAACACTGAAGCTTTCTTT
cdr3_length: 15
clone_size: -
d_call: -
v_call: TRBV28
j_call: TRBJ1-1

cdr3_aa: CASSSSGHSYNEQFF
cdr3_nt: TGTGCCAGCAGCTCAAGCGGCCACTCCTACAATGAGCAGTTCTTC
cdr3_length: 15
clone_size: few
d_call: -
v_call: TRBV2
j_call: TRBJ2-1

cdr3_aa: CASSPDMNTEAFF
cdr3_nt: TGTGCCAGCTCACCAGATATGAACACTGAAGCTTTCTTT
cdr3_length: 13
clone_size: -
d_call: -
v_call: TRBV18
j_call: TRBJ1-1

cdr3_aa: CASSTMDQDQETQYF
cdr3_nt: TGTGCCAGCAGCACTATGGATCAGGACCAAGAGACCCAGTACTTC
cdr3_length: 15
clone_size: -
d_call: -
v_call: TRBV5-4
j_call: TRBJ2-5

cdr3_aa: CASSQPGGRSPLHF
cdr3_nt: TGCGCCAGCAGCCAACCAGGTGGTCGTTCACCCCTCCACTTT
cdr3_length: 14
clone_size: -
d_call: -
v_call: TRBV4-1
j_call: TRBJ1-6

cdr3_aa: CASSQGVQIEKLFF
cdr3_nt: TGTGCCAGCAGCCAAGGGGTACAGATTGAAAAACTGTTTTTT
cdr3_length: 14
clone_size: few
d_call: -
v_call: TRBV3-1/TRBV3-2
j_call: TRBJ1-4

cdr3_aa: CASSPRPGPYEQYF
cdr3_nt: TGTGCCAGCAGTCCAAGACCCGGTCCCTACGAGCAGTACTTC
cdr3_length: 14
clone_size: -
d_call: -
v_call: TRBV6-6
j_call: TRBJ2-7

cdr3_aa: CASSRPGGDRAYGYTF
cdr3_nt: TGTGCCAGCAGCCGCCCCGGCGGGGACAGGGCCTATGGCTACACCTTC
cdr3_length: 16
clone_size: once
d_call: TRBD1
v_call: TRBV7-2
j_call: TRBJ1-2

cdr3_aa: CASSLTGGNYGYTF
cdr3_nt: TGTGCCAGCAGTTTGACAGGGGGCAACTATGGCTACACCTTC
cdr3_length: 14
clone_size: -
d_call: TRBD1
v_call: TRBV7-2
j_call: TRBJ1-2

cdr3_aa: CASSQSSGRLNREQYF
cdr3_nt: TGTGCCAGCAGCCAATCCTCCGGACGGCTGAATAGAGAGCAGTACTTC
cdr3_length: 16
clone_size: -
d_call: -
v_call: TRBV4-2
j_call: TRBJ2-7

cdr3_aa: CASTGGAYGYTF
cdr3_nt: TGTGCCAGCACAGGGGGCGCCTATGGCTACACCTTC
cdr3_length: 12
clone_size: -
d_call: TRBD1
v_call: TRBV6-5
j_call: TRBJ1-2

cdr3_aa: CASSLGGRGHEQYF
cdr3_nt: TGTGCCAGCAGCTTAGGGGGCAGGGGTCACGAGCAGTACTTC
cdr3_length: 14
clone_size: -
d_call: -
v_call: TRBV13
j_call: TRBJ2-7

cdr3_aa: CASSLTSERGVSYEQYF
cdr3_nt: TGTGCCAGCAGCTTAACCTCTGAGCGGGGGGTATCCTACGAGCAGTACTTC
cdr3_length: 17
clone_size: -
d_call: TRBD2
v_call: TRBV11-3
j_call: TRBJ2-7

cdr3_aa: CASSQPRRGSGDTQYF
cdr3_nt: TGCGCCAGCAGCCAACCCCGACGCGGGTCGGGAGATACGCAGTATTTT
cdr3_length: 16
clone_size: -
d_call: -
v_call: TRBV4-1
j_call: TRBJ2-3

cdr3_aa: CASSEASGSTDTQYF
cdr3_nt: TGTGCCAGCAGTGAAGCTAGCGGAAGCACAGATACGCAGTATTTT
cdr3_length: 15
clone_size: -
d_call: -
v_call: TRBV2
j_call: TRBJ2-3

cdr3_aa: CSVELSGTGGSHEQYF
cdr3_nt: TGCAGCGTAGAGCTTTCCGGGACAGGGGGATCCCACGAGCAGTACTTC
cdr3_length: 16
clone_size: -
d_call: TRBD1
v_call: TRBV29-1
j_call: TRBJ2-7

cdr3_aa: CASSSELFF
cdr3_nt: TGTGCCAGCAGCTCGGAACTGTTTTTT
cdr3_length: 9
clone_size: -
d_call: -
v_call: TRBV11-3
j_call: TRBJ1-4

cdr3_aa: CAWSGKFSIDSPLHF
cdr3_nt: TGTGCCTGGAGTGGGAAGTTTTCTATAGATTCACCCCTCCACTTT
cdr3_length: 15
clone_size: -
d_call: -
v_call: TRBV30
j_call: TRBJ1-6